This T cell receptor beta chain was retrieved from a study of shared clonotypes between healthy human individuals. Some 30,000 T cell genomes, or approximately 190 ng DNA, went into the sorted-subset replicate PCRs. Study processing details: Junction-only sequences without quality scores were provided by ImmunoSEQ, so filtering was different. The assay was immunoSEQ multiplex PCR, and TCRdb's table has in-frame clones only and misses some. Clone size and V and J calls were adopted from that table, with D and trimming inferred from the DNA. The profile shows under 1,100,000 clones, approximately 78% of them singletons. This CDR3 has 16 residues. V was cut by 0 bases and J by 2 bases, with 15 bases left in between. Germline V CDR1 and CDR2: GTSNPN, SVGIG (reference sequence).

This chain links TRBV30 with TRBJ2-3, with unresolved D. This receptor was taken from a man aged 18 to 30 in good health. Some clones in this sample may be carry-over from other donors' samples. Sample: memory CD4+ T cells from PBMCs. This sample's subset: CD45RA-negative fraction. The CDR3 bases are TGTGCCTGGAGTGTCGACGGGTGGGGTCCCACAGATACGCAGTATTTT. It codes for CAWSVDGWGPTDTQYF.